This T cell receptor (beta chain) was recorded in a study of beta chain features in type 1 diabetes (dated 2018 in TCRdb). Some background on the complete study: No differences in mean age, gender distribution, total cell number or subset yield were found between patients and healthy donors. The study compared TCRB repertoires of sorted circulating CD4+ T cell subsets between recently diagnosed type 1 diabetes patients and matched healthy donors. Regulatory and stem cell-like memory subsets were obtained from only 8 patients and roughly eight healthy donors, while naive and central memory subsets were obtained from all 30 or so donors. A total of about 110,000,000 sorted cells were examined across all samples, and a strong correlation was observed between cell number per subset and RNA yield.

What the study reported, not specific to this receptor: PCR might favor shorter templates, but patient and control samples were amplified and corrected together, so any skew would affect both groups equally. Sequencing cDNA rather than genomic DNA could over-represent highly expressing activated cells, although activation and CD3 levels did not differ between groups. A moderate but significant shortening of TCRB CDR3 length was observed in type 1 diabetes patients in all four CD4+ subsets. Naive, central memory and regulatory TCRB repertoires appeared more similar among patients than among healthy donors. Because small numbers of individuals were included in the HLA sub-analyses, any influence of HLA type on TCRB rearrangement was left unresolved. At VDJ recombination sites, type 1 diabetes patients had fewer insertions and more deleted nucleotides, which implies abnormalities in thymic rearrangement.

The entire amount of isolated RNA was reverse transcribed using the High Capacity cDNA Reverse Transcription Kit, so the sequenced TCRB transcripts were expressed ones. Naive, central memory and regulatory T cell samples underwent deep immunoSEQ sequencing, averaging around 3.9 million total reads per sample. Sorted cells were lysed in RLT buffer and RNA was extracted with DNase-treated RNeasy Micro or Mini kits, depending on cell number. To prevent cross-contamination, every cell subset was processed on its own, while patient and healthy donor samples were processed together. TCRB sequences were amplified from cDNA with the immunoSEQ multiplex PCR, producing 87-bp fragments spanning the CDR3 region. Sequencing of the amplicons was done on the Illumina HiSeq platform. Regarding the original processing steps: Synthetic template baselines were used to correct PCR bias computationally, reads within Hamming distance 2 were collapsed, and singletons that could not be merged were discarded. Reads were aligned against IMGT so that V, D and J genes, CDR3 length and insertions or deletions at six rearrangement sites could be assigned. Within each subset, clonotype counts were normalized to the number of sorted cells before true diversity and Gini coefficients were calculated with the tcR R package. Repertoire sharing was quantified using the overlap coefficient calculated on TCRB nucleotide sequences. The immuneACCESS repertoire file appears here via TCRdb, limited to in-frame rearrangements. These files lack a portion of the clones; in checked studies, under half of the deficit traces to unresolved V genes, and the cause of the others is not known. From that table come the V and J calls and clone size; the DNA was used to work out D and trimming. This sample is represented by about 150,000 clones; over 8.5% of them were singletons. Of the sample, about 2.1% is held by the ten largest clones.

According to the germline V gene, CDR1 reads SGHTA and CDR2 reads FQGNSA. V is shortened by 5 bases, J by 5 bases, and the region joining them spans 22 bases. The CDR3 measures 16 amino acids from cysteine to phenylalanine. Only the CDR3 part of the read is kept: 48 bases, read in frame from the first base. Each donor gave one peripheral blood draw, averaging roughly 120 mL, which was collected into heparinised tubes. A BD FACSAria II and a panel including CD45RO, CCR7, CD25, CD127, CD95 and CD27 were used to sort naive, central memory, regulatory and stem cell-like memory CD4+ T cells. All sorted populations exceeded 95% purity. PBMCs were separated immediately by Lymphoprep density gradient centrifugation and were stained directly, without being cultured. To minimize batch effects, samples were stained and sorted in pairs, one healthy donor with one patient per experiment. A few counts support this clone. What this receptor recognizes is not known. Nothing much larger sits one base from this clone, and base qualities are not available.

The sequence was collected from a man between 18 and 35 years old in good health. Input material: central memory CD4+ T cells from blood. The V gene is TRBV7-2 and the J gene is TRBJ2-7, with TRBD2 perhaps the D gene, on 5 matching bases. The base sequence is TGTGCCAGCAGCCAAGGAGAGACCCGGGGATATCACGAGCAGTACTTC. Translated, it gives CASSQGETRGYHEQYF.